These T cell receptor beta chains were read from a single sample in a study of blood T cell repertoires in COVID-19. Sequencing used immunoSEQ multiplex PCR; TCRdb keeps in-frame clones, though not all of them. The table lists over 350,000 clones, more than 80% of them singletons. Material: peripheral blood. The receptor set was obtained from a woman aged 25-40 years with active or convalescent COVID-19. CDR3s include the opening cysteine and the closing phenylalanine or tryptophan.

CDR3 protein: CASSKNRGGWLYEQYF; V gene: TRBV5-6
CDR3 protein: CASSLGTSGRLYNEQFF; V gene: TRBV11-2
CDR3 protein: CASSNRDRATEAFF; V gene: TRBV2
CDR3 protein: CASSRSPQGFMNTEAFF; V gene: TRBV5-1
CDR3 protein: CAISESFGGAPEAFF; V gene: TRBV10-3
CDR3 protein: CASSPFQGVVNGYTF; V gene: TRBV3-1/TRBV3-2
CDR3 protein: CASSHQEAGDNEQFF; V gene: TRBV4-1
CDR3 protein: CASQQGSGNTIYF; V gene: TRBV10-3
CDR3 protein: CASSVNSGTSGGGAYEQYF; V gene: TRBV11-2
CDR3 protein: CASSPDTNSGNTIYF; V gene: TRBV5-1
CDR3 protein: CASSLFAAGGPPSTDTQYF; V gene: TRBV27
CDR3 protein: CASSFGGSSYEQYF; V gene: TRBV7-9
CDR3 protein: CASSPTTSGLLYEQYF; V gene: TRBV18
CDR3 protein: CASSLVWTDYNSPLHF; V gene: TRBV5-8
CDR3 protein: CASRAGTGRVYEQYF; V gene: TRBV2
CDR3 protein: CASRTQAGGWEQYF; V gene: TRBV6-5
CDR3 protein: CSASGQGNVGITDTQYF; V gene: TRBV20-1
CDR3 protein: CASSEPLAGGETQYF; V gene: TRBV2
CDR3 protein: CASSWRDVSYEQYF; V gene: TRBV5-1
CDR3 protein: CASSLAQGSSYNSPLHF; V gene: TRBV5-4
CDR3 protein: CASSEGTGTSNQPQHF; V gene: TRBV2
CDR3 protein: CASAPEVKNTEAFF; V gene: TRBV19
CDR3 protein: CSVAASGYNEQFF; V gene: TRBV29-1
CDR3 protein: CASSPPEGSTEAFF; V gene: TRBV7-9
CDR3 protein: CASSPRRASGGQETQYF; V gene: TRBV4-1
CDR3 protein: CASSQGQTEGGEKLFF; V gene: TRBV4-1
CDR3 protein: CASSDPGDSFVSNQPQHF; V gene: TRBV19
CDR3 protein: CASSSRLSPDSPLHF; V gene: TRBV5-4
CDR3 protein: CASSSDSSYEQYF; V gene: TRBV5-4
CDR3 protein: CASSQRSADTQYF; V gene: TRBV27
CDR3 protein: CASSTSTGSSYGYTF; V gene: TRBV27
CDR3 protein: CASSGGTFNTEAFF; V gene: TRBV25-1
CDR3 protein: CASSPQASGEKLFF; V gene: TRBV7-8
CDR3 protein: CASSALWGDQETQYF; V gene: TRBV25-1
CDR3 protein: CASSLGPSQPQHF; V gene: TRBV11-2
CDR3 protein: CASSTGDEQFF; V gene: TRBV10-1
CDR3 protein: CASSEALEANEQFF; V gene: TRBV6-4
CDR3 protein: CASRLEQGASGYTF; V gene: TRBV5-1
CDR3 protein: CASSLWDGTSAYNEQFF; V gene: TRBV19
CDR3 protein: CASSRGLNLTLHF; V gene: TRBV7-9
CDR3 protein: CASSQLTSGSPTYEQYF; V gene: TRBV23-1
CDR3 protein: CATSDPRDYPNEQFF; V gene: TRBV24-1